Sequencing of this T cell receptor (beta chain) was carried out in a study of T-cell reconstitution after alpha-beta-depleted transplantation in children. This clonotype was recorded at least ten times. For TCRbeta, the library was prepared with unique molecular identifiers. Using its own MiXCR run on the PCR reads, TCRdb lists one record per CDR3 protein. The table has 190,000 or so distinct CDR3 sequences, around 6.8% seen once. This TCR was sampled from a human donor who donated a stem cell graft to a child with Wiskott-Aldrich syndrome. Specimen: PBMCs from the stem cell graft donor, collected from the stem cell graft.

The CDR3 coding sequence is TGTGCCAGCAGTTACACCTCAGGGGTCGAGCAGTACTTC. Protein sequence: CASSYTSGVEQYF. The V and J genes are TRBV6-5 and TRBJ2-7; D possibly corresponds to TRBD1 (6 bases). The CDR3 consists of 13 residues. Between the trimmed V and J ends, which lost 2 bases and 6 bases, there was a span of 11 bases. Germline V CDR1 and CDR2: MNHEY, SVGAGI.